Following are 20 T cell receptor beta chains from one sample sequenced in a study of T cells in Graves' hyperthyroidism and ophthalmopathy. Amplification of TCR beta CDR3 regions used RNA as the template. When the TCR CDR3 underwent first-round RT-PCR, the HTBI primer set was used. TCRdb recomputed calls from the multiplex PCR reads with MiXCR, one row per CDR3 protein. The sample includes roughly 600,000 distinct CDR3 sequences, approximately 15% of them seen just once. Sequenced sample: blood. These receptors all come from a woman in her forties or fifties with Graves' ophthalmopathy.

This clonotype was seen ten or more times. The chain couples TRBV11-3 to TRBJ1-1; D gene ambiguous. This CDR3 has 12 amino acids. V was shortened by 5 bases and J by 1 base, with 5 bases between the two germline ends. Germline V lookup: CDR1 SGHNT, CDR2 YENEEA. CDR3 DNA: TGTGCCAGCAGCCAATGGAACACTGAAGCTTTCTTT. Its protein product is CASSQWNTEAFF.

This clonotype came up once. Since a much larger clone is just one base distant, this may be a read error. CDR3 sequence: CASSDDSEQYF. CDR3 bases: TGTGCCAGCAGCGACGACAGCGAGCAGTACTTC. The V call is TRBV5-6, the J call TRBJ2-7; tentative D call: TRBD1 (5 bases). This CDR3 contains 11 residues. The germline gives CDR1 SGHDT, CDR2 YYEEEE. The V and J ends lost 4 bases and 6 bases respectively, with 8 bases between them.

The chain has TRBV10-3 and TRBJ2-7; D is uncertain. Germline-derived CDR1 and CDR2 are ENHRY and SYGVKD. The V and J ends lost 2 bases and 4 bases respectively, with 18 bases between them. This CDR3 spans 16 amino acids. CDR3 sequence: CAISEHMVALGYEQYF. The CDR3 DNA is TGTGCCATCAGTGAGCATATGGTGGCCTTAGGTTACGAGCAGTACTTC.

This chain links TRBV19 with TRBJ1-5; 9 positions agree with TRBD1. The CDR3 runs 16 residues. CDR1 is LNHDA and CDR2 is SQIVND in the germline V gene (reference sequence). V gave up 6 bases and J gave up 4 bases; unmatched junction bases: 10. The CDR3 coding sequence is TGTGCCAGTAGCTATACAGGGGGCTTGGGAAATCAGCCCCAGCATTTT. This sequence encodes CASSYTGGLGNQPQHF.

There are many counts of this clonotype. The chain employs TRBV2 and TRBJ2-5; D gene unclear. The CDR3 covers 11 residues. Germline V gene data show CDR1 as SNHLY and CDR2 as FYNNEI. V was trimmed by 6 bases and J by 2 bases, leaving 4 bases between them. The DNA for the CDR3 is TGTGCCAGCAGAGCTCAAGAGACCCAGTACTTC. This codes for CASRAQETQYF.

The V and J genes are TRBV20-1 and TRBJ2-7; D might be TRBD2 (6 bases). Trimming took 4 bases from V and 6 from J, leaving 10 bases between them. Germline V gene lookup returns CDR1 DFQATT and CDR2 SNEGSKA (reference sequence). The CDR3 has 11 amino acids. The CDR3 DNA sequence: TGCAGTGCTACCGGGACTTCCGAGCAGTACTTC. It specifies CSATGTSEQYF.

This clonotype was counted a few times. The CDR3 nucleotides are TGTGCCAGCAGCCATCGGGGGTACGGGAATGAGCAGTTCTTC. Amino acid sequence: CASSHRGYGNEQFF. The chain recombines TRBV14 with TRBJ2-1; perhaps TRBD2 as D (6 bases). Per the germline V gene, CDR1 is SGHDN and CDR2 is FVKESK. CDR3 length: 14 residues. Trimming took off 3 bases at V and 7 bases at J, with 13 bases between the two ends.

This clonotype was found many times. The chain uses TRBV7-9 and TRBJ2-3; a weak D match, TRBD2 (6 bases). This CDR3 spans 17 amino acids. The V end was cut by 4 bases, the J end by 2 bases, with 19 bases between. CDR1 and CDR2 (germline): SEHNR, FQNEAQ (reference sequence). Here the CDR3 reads CASSSSLADLDTDTQYF. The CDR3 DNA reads TGTGCCAGCAGCTCCTCCTTAGCGGACTTGGACACAGATACGCAGTATTTT.

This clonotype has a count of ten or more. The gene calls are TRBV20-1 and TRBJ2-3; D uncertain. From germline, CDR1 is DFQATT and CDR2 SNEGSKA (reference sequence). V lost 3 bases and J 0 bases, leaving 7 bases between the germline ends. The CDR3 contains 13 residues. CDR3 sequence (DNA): TGCAGTGCTAGGTTAAGGAGCACAGATACGCAGTATTTT. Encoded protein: CSARLRSTDTQYF.

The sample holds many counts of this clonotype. The CDR3 protein is CSANPGLLLYNEQFF. The DNA of the CDR3 is TGCAGTGCAAACCCGGGACTTCTGCTCTACAATGAGCAGTTCTTC. The chain carries TRBV20-1 and TRBJ2-1, with a possible D match to TRBD2 (6 bases). The CDR3 is 15 residues long. V lost 6 bases and J lost 3, with 18 bases in between. Germline V gives CDR1 DFQATT, CDR2 SNEGSKA (reference sequence).

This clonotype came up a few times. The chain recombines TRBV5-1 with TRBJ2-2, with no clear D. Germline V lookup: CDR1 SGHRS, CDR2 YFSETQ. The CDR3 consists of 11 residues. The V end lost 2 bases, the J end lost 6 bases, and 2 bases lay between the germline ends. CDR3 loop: CASSFAGELFF. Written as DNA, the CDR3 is TGCGCCAGCAGCTTTGCCGGGGAGCTGTTTTTT.

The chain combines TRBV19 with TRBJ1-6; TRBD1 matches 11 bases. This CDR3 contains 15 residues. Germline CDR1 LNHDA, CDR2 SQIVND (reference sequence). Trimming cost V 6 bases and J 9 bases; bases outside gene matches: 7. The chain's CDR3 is CASRPGQGEGSPLHF. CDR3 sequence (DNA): TGTGCCAGTAGACCGGGACAGGGGGAAGGTTCACCCCTCCACTTT.

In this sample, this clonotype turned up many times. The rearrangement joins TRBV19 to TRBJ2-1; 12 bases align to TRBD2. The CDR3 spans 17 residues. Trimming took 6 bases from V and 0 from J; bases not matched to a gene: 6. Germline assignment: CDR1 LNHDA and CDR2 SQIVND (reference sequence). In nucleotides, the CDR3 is TGTGCCAGTAGGGGACTAGCGGGCCTTAGCTCCTACAATGAGCAGTTCTTC. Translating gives CASRGLAGLSSYNEQFF.

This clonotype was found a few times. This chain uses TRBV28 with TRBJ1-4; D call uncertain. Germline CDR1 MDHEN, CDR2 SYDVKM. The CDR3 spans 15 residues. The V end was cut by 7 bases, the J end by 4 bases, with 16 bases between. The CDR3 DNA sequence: TGTGCCAGCAACCCGGGCGGGGTGCTTAATGAAAAACTGTTTTTT. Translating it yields CASNPGGVLNEKLFF.

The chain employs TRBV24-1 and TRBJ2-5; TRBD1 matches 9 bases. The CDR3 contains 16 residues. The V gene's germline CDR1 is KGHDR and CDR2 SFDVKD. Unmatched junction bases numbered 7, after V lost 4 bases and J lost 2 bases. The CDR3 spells CATSEPGTGHQETQYF. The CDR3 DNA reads TGTGCCACCAGTGAACCCGGGACAGGGCATCAAGAGACCCAGTACTTC.

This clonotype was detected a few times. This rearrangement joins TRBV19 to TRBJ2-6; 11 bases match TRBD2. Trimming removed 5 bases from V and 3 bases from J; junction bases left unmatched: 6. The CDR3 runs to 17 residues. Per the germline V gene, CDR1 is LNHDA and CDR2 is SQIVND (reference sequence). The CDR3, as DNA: TGTGCCAGTAGTGTACTAGCGGGAGAGGGTGGGGCCAACGTCCTGACTTTC. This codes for CASSVLAGEGGANVLTF.

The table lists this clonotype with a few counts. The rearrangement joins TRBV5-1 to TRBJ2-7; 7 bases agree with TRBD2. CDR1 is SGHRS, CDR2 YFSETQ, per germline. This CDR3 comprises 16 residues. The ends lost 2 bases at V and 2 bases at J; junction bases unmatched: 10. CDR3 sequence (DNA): TGCGCCAGCAGCTTCGGAGGGAGGGCCAGTCCCTACGAGCAGTACTTC. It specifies CASSFGGRASPYEQYF.

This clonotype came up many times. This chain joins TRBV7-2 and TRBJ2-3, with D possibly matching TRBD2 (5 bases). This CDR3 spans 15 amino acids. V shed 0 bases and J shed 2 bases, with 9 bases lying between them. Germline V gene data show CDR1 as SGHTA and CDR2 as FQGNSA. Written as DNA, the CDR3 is TGTGCCAGCAGCTTAGCGGTGGGAGCCACAGATACGCAGTATTTT. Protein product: CASSLAVGATDTQYF.

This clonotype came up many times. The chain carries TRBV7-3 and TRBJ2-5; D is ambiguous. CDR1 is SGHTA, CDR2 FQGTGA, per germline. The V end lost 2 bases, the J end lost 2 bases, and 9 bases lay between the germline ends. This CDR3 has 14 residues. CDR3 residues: CASSLSAAQETQYF. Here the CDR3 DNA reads TGTGCCAGCAGCTTATCGGCAGCACAAGAGACCCAGTACTTC.

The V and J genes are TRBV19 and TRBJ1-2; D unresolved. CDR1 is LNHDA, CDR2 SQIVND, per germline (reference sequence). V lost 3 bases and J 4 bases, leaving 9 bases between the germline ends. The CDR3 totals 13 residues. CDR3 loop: CASSITGLYGYTF. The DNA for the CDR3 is TGTGCCAGTAGTATTACTGGGCTCTATGGCTACACCTTC.